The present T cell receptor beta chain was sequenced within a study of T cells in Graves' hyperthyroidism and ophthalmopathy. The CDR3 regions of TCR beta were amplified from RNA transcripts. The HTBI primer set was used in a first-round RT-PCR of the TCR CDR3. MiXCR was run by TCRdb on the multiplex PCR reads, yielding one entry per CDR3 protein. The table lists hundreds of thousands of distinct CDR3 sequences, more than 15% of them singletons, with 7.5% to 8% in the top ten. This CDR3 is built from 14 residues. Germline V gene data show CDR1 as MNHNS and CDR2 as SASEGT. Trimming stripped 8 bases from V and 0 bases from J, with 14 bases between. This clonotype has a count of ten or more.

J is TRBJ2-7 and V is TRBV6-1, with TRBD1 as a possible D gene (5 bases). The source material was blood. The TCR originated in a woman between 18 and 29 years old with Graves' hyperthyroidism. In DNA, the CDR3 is TGTGCCAGCCGGAGACAGAGCGCCTCCTACGAGCAGTACTTC. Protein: CASRRQSASYEQYF.